The clone carrying this T cell receptor (beta chain) was seen only a few times. Antigen: not known. The data are from a study of cytomegalovirus exposure and HLA in healthy donors. On the study more broadly: One earlier analysis, a look at approximately 190 million T cells, found 117 million unique TCR beta sequences. Study observations and caveats: Further analysis was carried out later, and it showed several of the most significant clusters appearing linked to common viral pathogens. In a later analysis, donors in an Asian-associated ancestry cluster reportedly had fewer N-insertions in productive TCRs than the cohort mean.

Use of 60 Vbeta and 13 Jbeta primers characterized the PCR. Libraries were prepared by immunoSEQ multiplex PCR; TCRdb keeps only in-frame clonotypes and omits some of them. Of approximately 260,000 clones in the sample, just under 85% were seen once. Between the trimmed V and J ends, which lost 5 bases and 1 base, there was a span of 12 bases. Germline V gene sequence: CDR1 SGHNT, CDR2 YYREEE (reference sequence). The CDR3 sequence is 14 residues long. Sequenced material: PBMCs. The origin of this receptor is a woman in her thirties or forties in good health and CMV-seropositive. This chain links TRBV5-4 with TRBJ1-1; D might be TRBD1 (5 bases). The CDR3 DNA sequence: TGTGCCAGCAGAAAAGCGGGGGGGAACACTGAAGCTTTCTTT. This codes for CASRKAGGNTEAFF.